The source of this T cell receptor (beta chain) is a study of shared clonotypes between healthy human individuals. Study as a whole: Per donor, CD8 memory used one plate, CD8 naive used two, CD4 memory used three and CD4 naive used three. Study-level results: Although depth was large, rarefaction showed that sequencing of the sorted subsets was incomplete.

Evenly divided among several immunoSEQ plates was the genomic DNA of each subset. Here immunoSEQ multiplex PCR was the method, and the copy in TCRdb shows in-frame clones only, minus some. The sample holds some 2,100,000 clones; about 92% are singletons and the top ten take under 2%. CD8 cells classed as naive were CD45RO-negative and positively selected for CCR7, excluding terminally differentiated effector memory CD45RA+ cells. As concerns this clone: The target antigen is unknown.

What was sequenced was naive CD8+ T cells from PBMCs. The clonotype originates from a man aged 18 to 30 in good health. Some clones in this sample may be carry-over from other donors' samples.

This chain's CDR3 is CASSQTLASYQETQYF. The CDR3 DNA follows: TGTGCCAGCAGCCAAACCCTAGCGTCATACCAAGAGACCCAGTACTTC. V and J are TRBV14 and TRBJ2-5; tentatively, D is TRBD2 (6 bases). V lost 2 bases to trimming and J lost 0 bases, with 13 bases between them. CDR1 is SGHDN, CDR2 FVKESK, per germline. The CDR3 is 16 amino acids.